The subject of this entry is one TCR beta chain. What it binds is not known. Germline V gives CDR1 SGHRS, CDR2 YFSETQ. J gave up 4 bases and V 2 bases, and 6 bases lay outside the gene matches. The CDR3 is 15 amino acids. PCR amplification relied on 60 Vbeta primers (plus 13 Jbeta primers). Libraries were prepared by immunoSEQ multiplex PCR; TCRdb keeps only in-frame clonotypes and omits some of them. The sample records around 200,000 clones, about 80% being singletons. This record belongs to a study of cytomegalovirus exposure and HLA in healthy donors. Study-wide results and limits: Analysis was carried out at a later point, and it linked a missense DCLRE1C variant to TCR beta V- and J-gene trimming. There were several of the most significant clusters that appeared linked to common viral pathogens in a later analysis.

The origin of this receptor is a man aged 30 to 45 in good health and CMV-seronegative. Sequencing used PBMCs. The chain recombines TRBV5-1 with TRBJ2-1; 7 bases align to TRBD2. CDR3 sequence reads: CASSFGGGFYNEQFF. CDR3 DNA sequence: TGCGCCAGCAGCTTCGGCGGGGGTTTTTACAATGAGCAGTTCTTC.